This T cell receptor beta chain was sequenced for a study of memory CD4+ T cells and cytomegalovirus serostatus. The CDR3 covers 14 residues. Germline assignment: CDR1 MDHEN and CDR2 SYDVKM. The junction had 6 bases not matched to a gene; V was cut back by 5 bases and J by 3 bases. The sort gate was single viable CD3+CD4+CD8-CD45RO+ cells for memory CD4+ T cells. CMV serostatus came from serum IgG against pp150, pp28, p38, p52. As processed by the authors: Out-of-frame sequences were removed, leaving 2 million to 2.5 million distinct TCRbeta sequences. Only in-frame clones appear in the TCRdb table, and some are missing; sequencing was by immunoSEQ multiplex PCR. Clonal size and the V and J genes are those of that table, whereas D and trimming came from the DNA. This table holds approximately 44,000 clones, 76% found once. Overall study findings and caveats: The CMV-associated TCR signature appears largely within the CD4+ memory repertoire. CD4+ memory repertoires contained about 40% of the 164 reported CMV TCRbeta sequences.

Note on this clone: Antigen: not known.

The chain links TRBV28 to TRBJ2-7; 8 nucleotides align to TRBD1. Sequenced input: memory CD4+ T cells from blood. This TCR derives from an adult in good health and CMV-seronegative. The CDR3 here is CASSPLGQVYEQYF. As DNA, the CDR3 is TGTGCCAGCAGTCCCCTGGGACAGGTCTACGAGCAGTACTTC.